The present entry profiles one T cell receptor beta chain with its context. The sample comes from a study of blood T cell repertoires in COVID-19. Overall study context: Samples came from the United States, Italy and Spain, spanning acute and convalescent COVID-19.

Germline V gives CDR1 SGHRS, CDR2 YFSETQ. The CDR3 loop spans 12 amino acids. The V end was cut by 3 bases, the J end by 5 bases, with 6 bases between. Cohort assignment relied on participant-reported clinical history. Profiled with immunoSEQ multiplex PCR; TCRdb holds only in-frame clones, not every one. The data show about 180,000 clones, about 88% seen once. The V and J genes are TRBV5-1 and TRBJ2-1, with D hard to call. The sample comprised PBMCs or T cells enriched from blood (not recorded which). The receptor was derived from a woman aged 18-29 years who had recovered from COVID-19. CDR3 loop: CASSWQDNEQFF. For the CDR3, the DNA is TGCGCCAGCAGCTGGCAAGACAATGAGCAGTTCTTC.